These 24 T cell receptor beta chains came from one sample sequenced in a study of T-cell memory formation after mild COVID-19. TCRdb re-analysed the 5' RACE reads in MiXCR, keeping a single row per CDR3 protein. The sample contains around 370,000 distinct CDR3 sequences, more than 20% of which appear only once. The specimen sequenced was PBMCs or a T cell subset sorted from them (not recorded which). These receptors originate from an adult woman who had mild COVID-19 (a few samples of this study predate the infection). Cell type and time point are not known.

The chain is built from TRBV2 and TRBJ2-5; possibly TRBD1 for D (6 bases). V was trimmed by 8 bases and J by 5 bases, leaving 15 bases between them. The CDR3 extends over 13 amino acids. Looked up from germline, CDR1 is SNHLY and CDR2 is FYNNEI. The CDR3 sequence is CASEGELGETQYF. In nucleotides, the CDR3 is TGTGCCAGCGAGGGGGAGCTTGGGGAGACCCAGTACTTC.

The genes are TRBV3-1 and TRBJ2-2; 7 positions match TRBD1. J lost 4 bases, V lost 1 base, and 3 bases had no gene match. CDR1 LGHDT and CDR2 YNNKEL come from the germline V gene (reference sequence). CDR3 length: 15 residues. The DNA for the CDR3 is TGTGCCAGCAGCCAAGGACAGGGTGGCACCGGGGAGCTGTTTTTT. Its protein product is CASSQGQGGTGELFF.

The J gene is TRBJ2-3, the V gene TRBV6-1, with D perhaps assigned TRBD1 or TRBD2 (5 bases each). Trimming left V 3 bases short and J 2 bases short, with 9 bases between. Per germline, CDR1 MNHNS and CDR2 SASEGT. The CDR3 length is 14 residues. CDR3 residues: CASSDLGVTDTQYF. CDR3 nucleotide sequence: TGTGCCAGCAGTGATTTGGGGGTCACAGATACGCAGTATTTT.

This clonotype was seen a few times. This chain connects TRBV5-1 to TRBJ2-2, with D possibly being TRBD1 (6 bases). From germline, CDR1 is SGHRS and CDR2 YFSETQ. The CDR3 runs to 13 residues. Trimming cost V 7 bases and J 5 bases, with 12 bases left between them. CDR3 DNA: TGCGCCAGCGGGGGCTCAGGGACCGGGGAGCTGTTTTTT. Protein sequence: CASGGSGTGELFF.

The table lists this clonotype with a few counts. The gene calls are TRBV7-2 and TRBJ1-1, with D unclear. Germline assignment: CDR1 SGHTA and CDR2 FQGNSA. Trimming took 5 bases from V and 1 from J, leaving 17 bases between them. This CDR3 is 16 amino acids long. CDR3 DNA sequence: TGTGCCAGCAGCCGAGTCCGGGTTTTCGAGAACACTGAAGCTTTCTTT. As protein: CASSRVRVFENTEAFF.

The rearrangement links TRBV4-1 to TRBJ2-7; a possible D gene is TRBD1 (6 bases). Germline-derived CDR1 and CDR2 are MGHRA and YSYEKL. V lost 0 bases to trimming and J lost 0 bases, with 18 bases between them. This CDR3 is built from 18 residues. The chain's CDR3 is CASSQDVPGTTGSYEQYF. The CDR3, as DNA: TGCGCCAGCAGCCAAGATGTCCCTGGGACGACAGGCTCCTACGAGCAGTACTTC.

This clonotype appeared a few times. This chain connects TRBV20-1 to TRBJ1-2, with D perhaps matching TRBD1 (5 bases). The V end was cut by 0 bases, the J end by 6 bases, with 14 bases between. In germline, CDR1 is DFQATT, CDR2 SNEGSKA (reference sequence). CDR3 size: 14 residues. The CDR3 loop reads CSARDEGRDHGYTF. CDR3 DNA sequence: TGCAGTGCTAGAGATGAGGGCAGGGACCATGGCTACACCTTC.

This chain links TRBV7-3 with TRBJ2-1; no firm D call. Trimming cost V 1 base and J 9 bases, with 10 bases left between them. CDR1 is SGHTA, CDR2 FQGTGA, per germline. The CDR3 is made up of 13 amino acids. The CDR3 DNA reads as TGTGCCAGCAGCTTAATGGGGATGAGTGAGCAGTTCTTC. The encoded protein is CASSLMGMSEQFF.

This clonotype appeared a few times. The chain is built from TRBV12-3 or TRBV12-4 and TRBJ2-3, with D possibly being TRBD2 (6 bases). The ends were cut back, 0 bases at V and 2 bases at J, with 21 bases in the middle. The CDR3 totals 19 residues. The chain's CDR3 is CASSLAIRRRGGYTDTQYF. CDR3 DNA sequence: TGTGCCAGCAGTTTAGCAATCAGACGGAGGGGCGGCTACACAGATACGCAGTATTTT.

This clonotype has only a few counts. V and J are TRBV29-1 and TRBJ2-5; perhaps TRBD1 as D (6 bases). The CDR3 covers 12 residues. CDR1 SQVTM and CDR2 ANQGSEA come from the germline V gene. Between the trimmed V and J ends, which lost 4 bases and 3 bases, there was a span of 9 bases. The CDR3 sequence is CSVAGAEETQYF. The CDR3 bases are TGCAGCGTTGCAGGGGCGGAAGAGACCCAGTACTTC.

V usage is TRBV12-3 or TRBV12-4 and J usage is TRBJ1-2; D perhaps matches TRBD1 (5 bases). V lost 7 bases, J lost 1 base, and 13 bases lay in between. This CDR3 has 14 amino acids. CDR3 sequence: CASTVRGLNYGYTF. CDR3 sequence (DNA): TGTGCCAGCACCGTAAGGGGCCTTAACTATGGCTACACCTTC.

This clonotype was observed a few times. The CDR3 spells CASSTGSHQPQHF. For the CDR3, the DNA is TGTGCCAGCAGTACAGGGTCCCATCAGCCCCAGCATTTT. The gene calls are TRBV12-3 or TRBV12-4 and TRBJ1-5, with D possibly matching TRBD1 (6 bases). Deletions cut 5 bases from V and 5 bases from J, with 10 bases between. The CDR3 length is 13 residues.

This clonotype has just a few counts. This chain connects TRBV7-9 to TRBJ1-1; D possibly corresponds to TRBD1 (5 bases). The V end lost 5 bases, the J end lost 6 bases, and 10 bases lay between the germline ends. The V gene's germline CDR1 is SEHNR and CDR2 FQNEAQ (reference sequence). CDR3 length: 12 amino acids. The CDR3 coding sequence is TGTGCCAGCAGCGCTAGGGGCCCTGAAGCTTTCTTT. This codes for CASSARGPEAFF.

This chain links TRBV6-2 or TRBV6-3 with TRBJ2-3; D is ambiguous. There are 12 residues in the CDR3. In germline, CDR1 is MNHEY, CDR2 SVGEGT. Trimming pared 7 bases from V and 5 bases from J, leaving 10 bases between. The CDR3 protein is CASTRTGDTQYF. In DNA, the CDR3 is TGTGCCAGCACGAGGACGGGAGATACGCAGTATTTT.

This clonotype occurred a few times. The chain has TRBV9 and TRBJ2-1, with D unresolved. Germline V gene sequence: CDR1 SGDLS, CDR2 YYNGEE. Trimming left V 0 bases short and J 5 bases short, with 9 bases between. This CDR3 region has 14 residues. CDR3 coding DNA: TGTGCCAGCAGCGTAGATGGCGCTAACAATGAGCAGTTCTTC. This sequence encodes CASSVDGANNEQFF.

The chain joins TRBV20-1 to TRBJ2-7, with 9 bases aligning to TRBD2. The J segment lost 2 bases and the V segment lost 5 bases, leaving 4 bases of the junction unmatched. The CDR3 consists of 13 residues. Per the germline V gene, CDR1 is DFQATT and CDR2 is SNEGSKA (reference sequence). The CDR3 loop reads CSALQREAYEQYF. CDR3 DNA sequence: TGCAGTGCTTTACAGCGGGAGGCCTACGAGCAGTACTTC.

The V call is TRBV11-3, the J call TRBJ2-2; D is perhaps TRBD1 or TRBD2 (5 bases each). V gave up 4 bases and J gave up 5 bases, with 14 bases separating them. The CDR3 extends over 15 amino acids. Germline CDR1 SGHNT, CDR2 YENEEA. CDR3 sequence (DNA): TGTGCCAGCAGCTCGTCGGGACCCATGACCGGGGAGCTGTTTTTT. Translation gives CASSSSGPMTGELFF.

This chain links TRBV5-1 with TRBJ2-2, with 9 bases matching TRBD2. The germline CDR1 and CDR2 sequences are SGHRS and YFSETQ. The CDR3 length is 19 residues. V gave up 6 bases and J gave up 0 bases; unmatched junction bases: 15. This chain's CDR3 is CASNSFGASGETNTGELFF. DNA of the CDR3: TGCGCCAGCAATTCGTTTGGGGCTAGCGGGGAGACGAACACCGGGGAGCTGTTTTTT.

The chain links TRBV12-3 or TRBV12-4 to TRBJ2-7; D ambiguous. The V end was cut by 6 bases, the J end by 3 bases, with 9 bases between. This CDR3 has 12 amino acids. The CDR3 protein is CASSTANYEQYF. Written as DNA, the CDR3 is TGTGCCAGCAGCACCGCGAACTACGAGCAGTACTTC.

The V gene is TRBV30, the J gene TRBJ2-1, with D tentatively TRBD2 (6 bases). Between the trimmed V and J ends, which lost 5 bases and 9 bases, there was a span of 17 bases. CDR3 length: 13 amino acids. Germline CDR1 and CDR2: GTSNPN and SVGIG (reference sequence). CDR3 coding DNA: TGTGCCTGGGGACGGACTACCCCTGGTGAGCAGTTCTTC. This codes for CAWGRTTPGEQFF.

Concerning this clonotype itself: Likely a read error: the CDR3 ends without its conserved phenylalanine or tryptophan. This chain connects TRBV12-3 or TRBV12-4 to TRBJ1-3; no clear D gene. The CDR3 consists of 13 residues. V was shortened by 3 bases and J by 4 bases, with 7 bases between the two germline ends. CDR3 nucleotide sequence: TGTGCCAGCAGTTTTGGGTTAGGAAACACCATATATTGT. Its translation: CASSFGLGNTIYC.

V usage is TRBV5-8 and J usage is TRBJ2-5; tentatively, D is TRBD1 or TRBD2 (5 bases each). Germline CDR1 SGHTS, CDR2 YDEGEE. The CDR3 sequence is 15 residues long. Trimming took off 4 bases at V and 5 bases at J, with 18 bases between the two ends. Here the CDR3 reads CASSGTGGWDETQYF. The CDR3 coding sequence is TGTGCCAGCAGCGGTACAGGCGGTTGGGACGAGACCCAGTACTTC.

The chain joins TRBV7-2 to TRBJ1-6, with D hard to call. V gave up 1 base and J gave up 16 bases, with 17 bases separating them. Germline V gene data show CDR1 as SGHTA and CDR2 as FQGNSA. CDR3 length: 14 residues. The CDR3 nucleotides read TGTGCCAGCAGCTTAGAGGTTCAAGGCAGGCGTCTCCACTTT. Its translation: CASSLEVQGRRLHF.

This clonotype was seen more than once but under ten times. This chain uses TRBV7-9 with TRBJ2-3; possible D gene TRBD1, 5 bases. The CDR3 consists of 14 residues. Germline V lookup: CDR1 SEHNR, CDR2 FQNEAQ (reference sequence). The V end was cut by 4 bases, the J end by 0 bases, with 8 bases between. For the CDR3, the DNA is TGTGCCAGCAGCTGGACACAAAGCACAGATACGCAGTATTTT. This codes for CASSWTQSTDTQYF. The full variable domain, in which reference TRBV7-9 and TRBJ2-3 provide the parts outside the CDR3, is DTGVSQNPRHKITKRGQNVTFRCDPISEHNRLYWYRQTLGQGPEFLTYFQNEAQLEKSRLLSDRFSAERPKGSFSTLEIQRTEQGDSAMYLCASSWTQSTDTQYFGPGTRLTVL.